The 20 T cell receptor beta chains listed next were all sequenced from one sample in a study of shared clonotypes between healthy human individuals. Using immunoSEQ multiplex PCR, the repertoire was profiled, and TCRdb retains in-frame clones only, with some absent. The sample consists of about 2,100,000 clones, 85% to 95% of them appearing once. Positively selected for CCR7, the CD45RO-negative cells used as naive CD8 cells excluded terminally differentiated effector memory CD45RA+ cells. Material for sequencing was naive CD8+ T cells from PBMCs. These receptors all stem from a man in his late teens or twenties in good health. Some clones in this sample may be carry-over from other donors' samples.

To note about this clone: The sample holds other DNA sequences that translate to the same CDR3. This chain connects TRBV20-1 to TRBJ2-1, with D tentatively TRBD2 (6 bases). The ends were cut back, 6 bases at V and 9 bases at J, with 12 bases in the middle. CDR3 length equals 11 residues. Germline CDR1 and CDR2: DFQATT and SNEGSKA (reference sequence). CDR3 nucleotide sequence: TGCAGTGCCCGAGGGCGGGGTGAGCAGTTCTTC. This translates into CSARGRGEQFF.

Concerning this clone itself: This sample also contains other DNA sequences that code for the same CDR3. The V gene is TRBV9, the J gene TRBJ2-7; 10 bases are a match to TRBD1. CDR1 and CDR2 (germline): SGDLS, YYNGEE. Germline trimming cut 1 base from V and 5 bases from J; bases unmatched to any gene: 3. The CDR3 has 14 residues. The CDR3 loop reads CASSVRDRGHEQYF. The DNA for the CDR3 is TGTGCCAGCAGCGTAAGGGACAGGGGCCACGAGCAGTACTTC.

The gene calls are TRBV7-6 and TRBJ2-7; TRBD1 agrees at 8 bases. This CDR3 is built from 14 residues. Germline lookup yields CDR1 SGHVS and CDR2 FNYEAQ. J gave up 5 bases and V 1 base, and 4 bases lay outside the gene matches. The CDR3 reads CASSLDRGFNEQYF. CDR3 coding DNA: TGTGCCAGCAGCTTAGACAGGGGGTTCAACGAGCAGTACTTC.

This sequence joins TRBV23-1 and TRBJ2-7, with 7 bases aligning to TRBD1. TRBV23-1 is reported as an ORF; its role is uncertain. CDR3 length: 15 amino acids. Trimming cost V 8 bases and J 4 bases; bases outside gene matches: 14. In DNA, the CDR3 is TGCGCCAGCCTCCCCCTCCGGGACAGACTATACGAGCAGTACTTC. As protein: CASLPLRDRLYEQYF.

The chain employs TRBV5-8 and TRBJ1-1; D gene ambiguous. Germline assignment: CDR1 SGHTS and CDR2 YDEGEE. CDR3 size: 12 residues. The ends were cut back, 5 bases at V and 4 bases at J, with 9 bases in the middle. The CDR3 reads CASRFWGTEAFF. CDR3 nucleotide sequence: TGTGCCAGCAGATTCTGGGGCACTGAAGCTTTCTTT. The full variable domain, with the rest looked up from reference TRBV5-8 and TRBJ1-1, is EAGVTQSPTHLIKTRGQQATLRCSPISGHTSVYWYQQALGLGLQFLLWYDEGEERNRGNFPPRFSGRQFPNYSSELNVNALELEDSALYLCASRFWGTEAFFGQGTRLTVV.

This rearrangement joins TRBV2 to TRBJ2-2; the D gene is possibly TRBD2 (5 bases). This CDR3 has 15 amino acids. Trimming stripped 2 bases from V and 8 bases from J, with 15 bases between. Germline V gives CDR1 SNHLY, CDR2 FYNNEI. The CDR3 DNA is TGTGCCAGCAGTGAATGGGTCCGGGAACGTGGGGAGCTGTTTTTT. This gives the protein CASSEWVRERGELFF.

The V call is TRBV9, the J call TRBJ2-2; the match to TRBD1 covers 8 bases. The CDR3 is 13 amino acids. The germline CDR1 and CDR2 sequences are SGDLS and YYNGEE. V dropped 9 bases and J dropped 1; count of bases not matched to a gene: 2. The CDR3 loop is CATGTGNTGELFF. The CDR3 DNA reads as TGTGCCACCGGGACAGGGAACACCGGGGAGCTGTTTTTT.

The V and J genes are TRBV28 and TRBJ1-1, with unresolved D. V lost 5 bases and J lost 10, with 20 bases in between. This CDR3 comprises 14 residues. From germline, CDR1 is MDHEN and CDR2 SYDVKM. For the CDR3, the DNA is TGTGCCAGCAGTAACCTATGGGTTCAGTATGGAGCTTTCTTT. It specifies CASSNLWVQYGAFF.

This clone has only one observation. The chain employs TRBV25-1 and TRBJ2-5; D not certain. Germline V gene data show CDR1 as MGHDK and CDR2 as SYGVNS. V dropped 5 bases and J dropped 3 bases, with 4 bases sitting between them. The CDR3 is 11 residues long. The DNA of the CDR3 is TGTGCCAGCAGTAAGAAAGAGACCCAGTACTTC. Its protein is CASSKKETQYF.

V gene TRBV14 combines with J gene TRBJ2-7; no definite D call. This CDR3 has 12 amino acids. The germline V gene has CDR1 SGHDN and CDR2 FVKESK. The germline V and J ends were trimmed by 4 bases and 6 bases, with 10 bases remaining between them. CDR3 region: CASSPTRSEQYF. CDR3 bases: TGTGCCAGCAGCCCGACCCGATCCGAGCAGTACTTC.

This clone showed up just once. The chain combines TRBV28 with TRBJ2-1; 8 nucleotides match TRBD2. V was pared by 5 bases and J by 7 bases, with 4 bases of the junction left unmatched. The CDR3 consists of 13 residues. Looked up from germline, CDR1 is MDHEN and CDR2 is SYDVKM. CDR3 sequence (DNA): TGTGCCAGCAGTAGGACTAGCAGGAATGAGCAGTTCTTC. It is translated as CASSRTSRNEQFF.

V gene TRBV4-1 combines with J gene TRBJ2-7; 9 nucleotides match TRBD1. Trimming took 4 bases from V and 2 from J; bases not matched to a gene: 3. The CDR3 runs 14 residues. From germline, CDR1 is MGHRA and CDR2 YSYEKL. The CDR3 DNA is TGCGCCAGCAGCCTACGGACAGGGGCCTACGAGCAGTACTTC. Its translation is CASSLRTGAYEQYF.

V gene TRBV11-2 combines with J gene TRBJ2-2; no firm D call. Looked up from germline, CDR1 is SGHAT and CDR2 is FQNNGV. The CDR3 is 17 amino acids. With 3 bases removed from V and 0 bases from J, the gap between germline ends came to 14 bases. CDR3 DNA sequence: TGTGCCAGCAGCTTTCCCAATGCCTCCGCGAACACCGGGGAGCTGTTTTTT. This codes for CASSFPNASANTGELFF. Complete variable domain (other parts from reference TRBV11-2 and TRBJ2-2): EAGVAQSPRYKIIEKRQSVAFWCNPISGHATLYWYQQILGQGPKLLIQFQNNGVVDDSQLPKDRFSAERLKGVDSTLKIQPAKLEDSAVYLCASSFPNASANTGELFFGEGSRLTVL.

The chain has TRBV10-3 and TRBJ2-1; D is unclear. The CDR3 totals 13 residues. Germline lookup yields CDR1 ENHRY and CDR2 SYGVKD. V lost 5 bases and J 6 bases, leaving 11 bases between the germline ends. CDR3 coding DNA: TGTGCCATCAGTCCGGCCCATCCCAATGAGCAGTTCTTC. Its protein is CAISPAHPNEQFF.

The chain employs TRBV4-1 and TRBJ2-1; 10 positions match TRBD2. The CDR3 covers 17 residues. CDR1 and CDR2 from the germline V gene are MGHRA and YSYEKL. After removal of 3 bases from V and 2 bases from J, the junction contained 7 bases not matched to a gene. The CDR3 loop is CASSQGPSGGAYNEQFF. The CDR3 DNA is TGCGCCAGCAGCCAGGGGCCCAGCGGGGGGGCCTACAATGAGCAGTTCTTC.

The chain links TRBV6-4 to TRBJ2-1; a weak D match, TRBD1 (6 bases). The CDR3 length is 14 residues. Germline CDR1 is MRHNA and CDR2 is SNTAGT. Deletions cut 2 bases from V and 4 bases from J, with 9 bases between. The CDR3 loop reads CASSDGGDYNEQFF. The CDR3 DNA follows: TGTGCCAGCAGTGACGGGGGCGATTACAATGAGCAGTTCTTC.

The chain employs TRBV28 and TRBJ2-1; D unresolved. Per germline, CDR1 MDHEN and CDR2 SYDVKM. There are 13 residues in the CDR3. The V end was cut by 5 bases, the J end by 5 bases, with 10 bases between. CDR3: CASSHPFDNEQFF. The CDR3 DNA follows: TGTGCCAGCAGTCACCCTTTCGACAATGAGCAGTTCTTC.

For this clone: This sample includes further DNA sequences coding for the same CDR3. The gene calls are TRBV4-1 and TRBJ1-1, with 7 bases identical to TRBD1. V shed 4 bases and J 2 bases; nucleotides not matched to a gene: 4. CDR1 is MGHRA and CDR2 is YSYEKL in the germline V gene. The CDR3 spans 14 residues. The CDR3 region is CASSLGDRNTEAFF. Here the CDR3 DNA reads TGCGCCAGCAGCCTAGGGGACAGAAACACTGAAGCTTTCTTT.

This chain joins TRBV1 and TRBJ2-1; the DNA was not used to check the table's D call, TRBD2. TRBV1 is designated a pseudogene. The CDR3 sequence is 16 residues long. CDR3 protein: CTSSHVPTSRYNEQFF. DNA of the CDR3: TGCACCAGCAGTCACGTTCCGACTAGCCGATACAATGAGCAGTTCTTC.

CDR3 DNA sequence: TGTGCCAGCAGTGAAGCGAAACCCACTACACCCTACGGGAACATTCAGTACTTC. Translating it yields CASSEAKPTTPYGNIQYF. The chain employs TRBV2 and TRBJ2-4; D not resolved. The CDR3 is 18 residues long. CDR1 and CDR2 (germline): SNHLY, FYNNEI. Trimming left V 0 bases short and J 7 bases short, with 22 bases between. Drawing the rest from reference TRBV2 and TRBJ2-4, the complete variable domain is EPEVTQTPSHQVTQMGQEVILRCVPISNHLYFYWYRQILGQKVEFLVSFYNNEISEKSEIFDDQFSVERPDGSNFTLKIRSTKLEDSAMYFCASSEAKPTTPYGNIQYFGAGTRLSVL.